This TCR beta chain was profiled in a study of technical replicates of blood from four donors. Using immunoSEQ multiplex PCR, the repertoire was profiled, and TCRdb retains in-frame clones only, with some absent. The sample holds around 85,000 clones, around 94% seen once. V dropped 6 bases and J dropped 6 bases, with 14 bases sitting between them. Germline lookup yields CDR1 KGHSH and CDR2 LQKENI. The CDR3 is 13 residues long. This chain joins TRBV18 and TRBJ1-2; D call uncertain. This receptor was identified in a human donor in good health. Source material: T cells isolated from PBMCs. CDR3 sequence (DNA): TGTGCCAGCTCGATTAGACGGGAAAATGGCTACACCTTC. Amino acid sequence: CASSIRRENGYTF.